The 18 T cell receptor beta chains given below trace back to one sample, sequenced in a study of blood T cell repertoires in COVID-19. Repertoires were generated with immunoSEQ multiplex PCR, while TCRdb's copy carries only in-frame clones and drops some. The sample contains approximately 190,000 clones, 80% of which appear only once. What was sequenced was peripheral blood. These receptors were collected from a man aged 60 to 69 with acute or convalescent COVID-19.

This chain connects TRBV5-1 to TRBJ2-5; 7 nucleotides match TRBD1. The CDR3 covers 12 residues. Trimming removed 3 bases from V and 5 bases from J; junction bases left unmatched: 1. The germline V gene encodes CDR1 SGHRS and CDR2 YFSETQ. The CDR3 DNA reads TGCGCCAGCAGCTCACAGGGGGAGACCCAGTACTTC. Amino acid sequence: CASSSQGETQYF. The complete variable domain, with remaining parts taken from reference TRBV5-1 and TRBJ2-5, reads KAGVTQTPRYLIKTRGQQVTLSCSPISGHRSVSWYQQTPGQGLQFLFEYFSETQRNKGNFPGRFSGRQFSNSRSEMNVSTLELGDSALYLCASSSQGETQYFGPGTRLLVL.

CDR3: CASSFGGGTGSYNYGYTF. CDR3 nucleotides: TGTGCCAGCAGCTTCGGAGGGGGGACAGGGTCTTATAACTATGGCTACACCTTC. The chain employs TRBV7-8 and TRBJ1-2; 9 nucleotides agree with TRBD1. With 3 bases clipped from V and 1 base from J, the junction kept 12 bases outside the gene matches. Germline V CDR1 and CDR2: SGHVS, FQNEAQ. This CDR3 spans 18 amino acids.

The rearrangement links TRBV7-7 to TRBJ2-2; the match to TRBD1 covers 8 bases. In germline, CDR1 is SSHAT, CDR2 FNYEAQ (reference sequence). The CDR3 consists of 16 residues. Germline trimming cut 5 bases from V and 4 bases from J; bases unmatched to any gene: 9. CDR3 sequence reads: CASSGGTGKFTGELFF. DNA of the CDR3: TGTGCCAGCAGCGGCGGGACAGGAAAGTTCACCGGGGAGCTGTTTTTT.

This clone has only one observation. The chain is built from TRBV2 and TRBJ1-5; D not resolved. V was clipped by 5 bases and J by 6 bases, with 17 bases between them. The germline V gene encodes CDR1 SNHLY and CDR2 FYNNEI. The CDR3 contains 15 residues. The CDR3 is CASSLQRLGSQPQHF. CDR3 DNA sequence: TGTGCCAGCAGTTTACAGCGCTTGGGGAGTCAGCCCCAGCATTTT.

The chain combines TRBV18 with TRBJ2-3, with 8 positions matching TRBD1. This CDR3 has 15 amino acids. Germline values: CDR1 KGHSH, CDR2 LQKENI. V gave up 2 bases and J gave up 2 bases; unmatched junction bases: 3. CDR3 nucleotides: TGTGCCAGCTCACCAAACAGGGGGAACACAGATACGCAGTATTTT. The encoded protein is CASSPNRGNTDTQYF.

DNA for the CDR3: TGTGCCAGCAGCCAAGAGCGGGAGGGGTCCTACGAGCAGTACTTC. Residues: CASSQEREGSYEQYF. The chain recombines TRBV4-2 with TRBJ2-7, with 9 bases lining up with TRBD2. The CDR3 covers 15 residues. Germline V gene sequence: CDR1 LGHNA, CDR2 YNFKEQ. V was clipped by 0 bases and J by 1 base; unmatched bases: 1.

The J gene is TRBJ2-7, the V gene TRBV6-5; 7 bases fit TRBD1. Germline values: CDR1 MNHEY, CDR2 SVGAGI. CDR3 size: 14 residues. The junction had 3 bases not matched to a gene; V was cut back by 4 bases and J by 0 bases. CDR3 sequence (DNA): TGTGCCAGCAGTTCGACAGGGTACTCCTACGAGCAGTACTTC. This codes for CASSSTGYSYEQYF.

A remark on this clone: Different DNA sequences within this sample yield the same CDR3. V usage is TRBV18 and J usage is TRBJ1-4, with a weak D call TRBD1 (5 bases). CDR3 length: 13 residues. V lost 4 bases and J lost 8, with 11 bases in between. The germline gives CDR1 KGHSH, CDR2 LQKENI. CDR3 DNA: TGTGCCAGCTCACGCGGAAGGGGCGAAAAACTGTTTTTT. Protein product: CASSRGRGEKLFF.

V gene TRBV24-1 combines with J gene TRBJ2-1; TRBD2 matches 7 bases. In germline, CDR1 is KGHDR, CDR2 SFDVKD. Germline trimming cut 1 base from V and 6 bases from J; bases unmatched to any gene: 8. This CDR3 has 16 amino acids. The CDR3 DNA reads TGTGCCACCAGTGATTTTGGGGCGGGAGTCAGCAATGAGCAGTTCTTC. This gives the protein CATSDFGAGVSNEQFF.

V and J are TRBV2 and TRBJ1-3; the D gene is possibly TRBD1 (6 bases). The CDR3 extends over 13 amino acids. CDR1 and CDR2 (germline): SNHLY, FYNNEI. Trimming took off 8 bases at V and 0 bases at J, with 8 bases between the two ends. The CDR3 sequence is CASQDSSGNTIYF. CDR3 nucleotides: TGTGCCAGCCAGGACAGCTCTGGAAACACCATATATTTT.

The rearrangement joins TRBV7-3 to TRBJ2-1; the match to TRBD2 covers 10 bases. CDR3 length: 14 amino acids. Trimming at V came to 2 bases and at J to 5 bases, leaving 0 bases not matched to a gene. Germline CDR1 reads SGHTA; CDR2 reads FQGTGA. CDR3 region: CASSLGLADNEQFF. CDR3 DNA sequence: TGTGCCAGCAGCTTAGGACTAGCGGACAATGAGCAGTTCTTC.

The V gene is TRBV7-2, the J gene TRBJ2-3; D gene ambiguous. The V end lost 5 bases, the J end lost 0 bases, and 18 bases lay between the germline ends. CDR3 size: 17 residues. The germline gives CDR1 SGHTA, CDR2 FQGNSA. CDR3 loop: CASSPRPDFASTDTQYF. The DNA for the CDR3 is TGTGCCAGCAGCCCCAGACCTGACTTTGCTAGCACAGATACGCAGTATTTT. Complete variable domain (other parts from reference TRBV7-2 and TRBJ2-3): GAGVSQSPSNKVTEKGKDVELRCDPISGHTALYWYRQSLGQGLEFLIYFQGNSAPDKSGLPSDRFSAERTGGSVSTLTIQRTQQEDSAVYLCASSPRPDFASTDTQYFGPGTRLTVL.

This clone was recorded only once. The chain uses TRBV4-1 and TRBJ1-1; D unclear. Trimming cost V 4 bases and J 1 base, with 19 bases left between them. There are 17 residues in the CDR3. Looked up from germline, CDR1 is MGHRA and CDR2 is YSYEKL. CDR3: CASSPREGSVQNTEAFF. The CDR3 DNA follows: TGCGCCAGCAGCCCACGGGAAGGGTCAGTCCAGAACACTGAAGCTTTCTTT.

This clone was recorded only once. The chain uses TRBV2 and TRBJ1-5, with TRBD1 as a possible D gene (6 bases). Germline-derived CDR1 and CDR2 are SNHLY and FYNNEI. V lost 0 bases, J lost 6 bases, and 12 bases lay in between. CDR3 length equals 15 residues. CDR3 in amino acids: CASSEALQGTQPQHF. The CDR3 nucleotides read TGTGCCAGCAGTGAAGCGCTTCAGGGGACTCAGCCCCAGCATTTT.

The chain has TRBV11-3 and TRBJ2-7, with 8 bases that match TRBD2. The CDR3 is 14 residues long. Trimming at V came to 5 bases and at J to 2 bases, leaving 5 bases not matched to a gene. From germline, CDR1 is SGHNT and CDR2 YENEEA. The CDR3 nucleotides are TGTGCCAGCAGCGTTAGCGGGGTGGCCTACGAGCAGTACTTC. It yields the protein CASSVSGVAYEQYF.

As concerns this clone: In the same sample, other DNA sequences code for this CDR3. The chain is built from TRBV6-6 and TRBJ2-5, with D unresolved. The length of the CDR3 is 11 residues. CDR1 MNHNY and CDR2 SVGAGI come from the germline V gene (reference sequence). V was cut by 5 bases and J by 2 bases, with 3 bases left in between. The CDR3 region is CASSPQETQYF. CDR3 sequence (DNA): TGTGCCAGCAGTCCTCAAGAGACCCAGTACTTC.

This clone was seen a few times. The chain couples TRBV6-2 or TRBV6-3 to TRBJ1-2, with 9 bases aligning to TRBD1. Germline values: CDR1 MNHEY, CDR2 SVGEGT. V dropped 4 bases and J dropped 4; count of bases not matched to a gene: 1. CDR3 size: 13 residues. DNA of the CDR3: TGTGCCAGCAGTTCGGGACAGGGCTATGGCTACACCTTC. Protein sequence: CASSSGQGYGYTF.

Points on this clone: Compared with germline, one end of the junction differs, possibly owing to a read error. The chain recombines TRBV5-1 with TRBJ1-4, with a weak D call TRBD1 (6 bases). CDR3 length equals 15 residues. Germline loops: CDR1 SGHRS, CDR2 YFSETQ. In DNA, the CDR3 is TGCGCCAGCAGATTGGCGCAGGGGATTAATGAAAAACTGTTTTTT. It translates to CASRLAQGINEKLFF.